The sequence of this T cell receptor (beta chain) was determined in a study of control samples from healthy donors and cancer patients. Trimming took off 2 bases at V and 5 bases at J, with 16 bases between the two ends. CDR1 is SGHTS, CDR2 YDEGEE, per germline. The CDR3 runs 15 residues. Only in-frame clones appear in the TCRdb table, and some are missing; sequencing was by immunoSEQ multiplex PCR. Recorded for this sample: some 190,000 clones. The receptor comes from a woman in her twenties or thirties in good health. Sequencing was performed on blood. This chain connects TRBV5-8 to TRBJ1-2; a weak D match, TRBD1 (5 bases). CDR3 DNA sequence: TGTGCCAGCAGCTTACGTCCGGGGCCAGGGTATGGCTACACCTTC. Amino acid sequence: CASSLRPGPGYGYTF.